This TCR beta chain originates from a study of blood T cell repertoires in COVID-19. Clones were read by immunoSEQ multiplex PCR, and TCRdb kept only the in-frame ones, dropping some. This sample has around 240,000 clones, with 70% to 90% found just once. The clonotype comes from a man aged 35 to 55 with acute or convalescent COVID-19. What was sequenced was peripheral blood.

As DNA, the CDR3 is TGCAGCGTTGCTAGCGGCACAGATACGCAGTATTTT. Residues: CSVASGTDTQYF. The chain employs TRBV29-1 and TRBJ2-3; D might be TRBD2 (6 bases). There are 12 residues in the CDR3. From germline, CDR1 is SQVTM and CDR2 ANQGSEA. V was trimmed by 4 bases and J by 1 base, leaving 6 bases between them.